The sequence of this TCR beta chain was determined in a study of T cell repertoires in cytomegalovirus infection (dated by TCRdb to the late 2010s). With regard to the full study: The peptide stimulations were aimed at well-studied HLA-B-restricted epitopes as well as recently identified HLA-C-restricted CMV epitopes, whose presentation resists viral immunomodulation. Donor HLA type was relevant to the analysis, as public TCR beta signatures indicated carriage of CMV infection together with the matching HLA type. What the authors observed across the whole study: In both this cohort and an independent roughly 350-donor cohort, the cumulative frequency of public TCR beta family members distinguished carriers of CMV infection plus the relevant HLA type. The ex vivo response was dominated by HLA-C-restricted CMV-specific TCR beta clonotypes, and the single most frequent clonotype in two of eight donors was supplied by these HLA-C-restricted clonotypes.

The treatment or condition label, read with the paper, signifies: in vitro stimulation with specific CMV peptide epitopes to enrich CMV-specific T cells. The sequencer was an Illumina HiSeq 1500. Clones were called with MiXCR by TCRdb after fastp trimmed the public reads at Q25, and only in-frame beta chains were retained. Here each entry gathers all rows of one CDR3 protein and keeps the most common genes and DNA. The sample has 830,000 or so distinct CDR3 sequences on record, approximately 29% of them singletons. About an eighth of the sample is in the top ten clones. Trimming accounts for 7 bases at V and 4 bases at J, while the number of junction bases matched to no gene is 8. According to the germline V gene (reference sequence), CDR1 reads MNHEY and CDR2 reads SMNVEV. Counted from cysteine to phenylalanine, this CDR3 has 15 amino acids. The retained sequence is limited to the CDR3, 45 bases, with the frame set at the first base.

This clonotype was observed a handful of times. Its recognized antigen is unknown. Per-base qualities were not stored, and no clone one base away is much larger. The TCR was taken from a human donor in good health (CMV status not recorded). Some clones in this sample may be carry-over from other donors' samples. The sample was cultured CD8+ T cells from PBMCs, taken from culture after CMV antigen stimulation. The chain joins TRBV27 to TRBJ1-5, and 9 junction bases match TRBD1. The CDR3 reads CASTPGTGWNQPQHF. The DNA reads TGTGCCAGCACCCCAGGGACAGGGTGGAATCAGCCCCAGCATTTT.